This is a list of T cell receptor beta chains from one sample in a study of cytotoxic CD8 clonotypes in ibrutinib-treated CLL. The protocol was immunoSEQ multiplex PCR, while the TCRdb copy is restricted to in-frame clones and leaves out a portion. The sample contains about 57,000 clones, around 60% of which appear only once. This specimen consisted of PBMCs, obtained after 24 months of ibrutinib treatment. These receptors came from a human donor with chronic lymphocytic leukemia. Each CDR3 is given with its conserved first and last residue. The order of the fields is D gene, J gene, V gene, clone size, CDR3 protein, CDR3 DNA. The D gene is left open where the match is weak. Rows may omit the clone size; those that give it use once, few, many or a size class.

NA,TRBJ2-5,TRBV7-2,few,CASSFGPSRGQETQYF,TGTGCCAGCAGCTTCGGGCCCTCCCGGGGGCAAGAGACCCAGTACTTC
TRBD1,TRBJ2-3,TRBV29-1,NA,CSVEGGQDPTDTQYF,TGCAGCGTTGAAGGGGGACAGGACCCCACAGATACGCAGTATTTT
NA,TRBJ2-1,TRBV6-5,NA,CASSYSSGNEQFF,TGTGCCAGCAGTTACTCGAGCGGCAATGAGCAGTTCTTC
NA,TRBJ2-3,TRBV7-2,NA,CASSFGYSDTQYF,TGTGCCAGCAGCTTCGGTTACTCAGATACGCAGTATTTT
NA,TRBJ2-7,TRBV9,NA,CASSVAFEGAEQYF,TGTGCCAGCAGCGTAGCTTTTGAAGGAGCCGAGCAGTACTTC
NA,TRBJ1-5,TRBV10-2,NA,CASSRQGTEPQHF,TGCGCCAGCAGTCGTCAGGGTACGGAGCCCCAGCATTTT
NA,TRBJ1-5,TRBV6-6,NA,CASTDYNQPQHF,TGTGCCAGTACAGACTACAATCAGCCCCAGCATTTT
NA,TRBJ1-1,TRBV7-6,NA,CASSLVGTPLSPNTEAFF,TGTGCCAGCAGCTTAGTTGGGACACCCCTATCCCCTAACACTGAAGCTTTCTTT
TRBD1,TRBJ2-6,TRBV4-1,NA,CASSQVGQAGANVLTF,TGCGCCAGCAGCCAAGTGGGACAGGCTGGGGCCAACGTCCTGACTTTC
TRBD1,TRBJ1-6,TRBV11-2,many,CASSRGQGNSPLHF,TGTGCCAGCAGCCGGGGACAGGGGAATTCACCCCTCCACTTT
NA,TRBJ2-5,TRBV2,NA,CATHREPQETQYF,TGTGCCACCCACAGGGAACCACAAGAGACCCAGTACTTC
NA,TRBJ2-1,TRBV27,NA,CASSLLASSKEQFF,TGTGCCAGCAGTTTACTCGCTAGTTCAAAGGAGCAGTTCTTC
TRBD1,TRBJ2-1,TRBV19,NA,CASSMGQGGFNEQFF,TGTGCCAGTAGTATGGGACAGGGGGGCTTCAATGAGCAGTTCTTC
NA,TRBJ2-1,TRBV19,NA,CASSIDRPGTNNEQFF,TGTGCCAGTAGTATCGATCGACCCGGGACAAACAATGAGCAGTTCTTC
TRBD2,TRBJ2-7,TRBV27,NA,CASGRGLHAYEQYF,TGTGCCAGCGGTAGGGGACTACACGCTTACGAGCAGTACTTC
TRBD1,TRBJ1-1,TRBV19,NA,CASSRTGNTEAFF,TGTGCCAGTAGTAGGACAGGGAACACTGAAGCTTTCTTT
NA,TRBJ2-5,TRBV25-1,NA,CASSEGQGYGETQYF,TGTGCCAGCAGTGAAGGGCAGGGGTATGGGGAGACCCAGTACTTC
NA,TRBJ2-3,TRBV5-6,NA,CASSSLRNTQYF,TGTGCCAGCAGCTCCTTAAGGAATACGCAGTATTTT
TRBD1,TRBJ1-5,TRBV6-5,NA,CASSTLWTGYQPQHF,TGTGCCAGCAGTACCCTTTGGACAGGGTACCAGCCCCAGCATTTT
NA,TRBJ2-2,TRBV9,NA,CASSVATSGGELFF,TGTGCCAGCAGCGTAGCGACTTCGGGCGGGGAGCTGTTTTTT
NA,TRBJ2-3,TRBV6-1,NA,CASRPGGLTDTQYF,TGTGCCAGCAGACCCGGGGGCCTCACAGATACGCAGTATTTT
NA,TRBJ1-2,TRBV6-4,NA,CASSFRQTYGYTF,TGTGCCAGCAGTTTCCGACAGACCTATGGCTACACCTTC
NA,TRBJ1-5,TRBV15,NA,CATSREGDGRWPQHF,TGTGCCACCAGCAGAGAAGGGGACGGCAGGTGGCCCCAGCATTTT
TRBD1,TRBJ1-1,TRBV11-3,NA,CASSPGRGQDEAFF,TGTGCCAGCAGTCCCGGTCGGGGACAGGATGAAGCTTTCTTT
TRBD1,TRBJ1-1,TRBV6-5,NA,CASSYGDRGWGEAFF,TGTGCCAGCAGTTACGGGGACAGGGGGTGGGGTGAAGCTTTCTTT
TRBD2,TRBJ2-1,TRBV6-5,NA,CASSPLAGSYNEQFF,TGTGCCAGCAGTCCGCTAGCGGGGAGCTACAATGAGCAGTTCTTC
TRBD1,TRBJ1-5,TRBV6-5,NA,CASANRGSNQPQHF,TGTGCCAGCGCGAACAGGGGTAGCAATCAGCCCCAGCATTTT
TRBD2,TRBJ2-3,TRBV4-2,NA,CASSTGTRSLDTQYF,TGTGCCAGCAGCACCGGGACTAGGAGTCTCGATACGCAGTATTTT
NA,TRBJ1-2,TRBV2,NA,CASSYGGYGYTF,TGTGCCAGCAGTTACGGAGGCTATGGCTACACCTTC
NA,TRBJ2-3,TRBV7-9,many,CASSLTAQAISTDTQYF,TGTGCCAGCAGCCTAACAGCTCAGGCGATTAGCACAGATACGCAGTATTTT
NA,TRBJ2-4,TRBV13,NA,CASSSTAKNIQYF,TGTGCCAGCAGCTCCACTGCCAAAAACATTCAGTACTTC
TRBD1,TRBJ2-3,TRBV19,few,CASSIGQGAGDTQYF,TGTGCCAGTAGTATAGGTCAGGGGGCTGGAGATACGCAGTATTTT